What follows are 30 T cell receptor beta chains derived from one specimen sequenced in a study of blood T cell repertoires in COVID-19. TCRdb's table, derived via immunoSEQ multiplex PCR, lists solely in-frame clones and lacks some. The sample shows under 200,000 clones, 86% of them seen only once. Sequencing was performed on PBMCs or T cells enriched from blood (not recorded which). Receptors originate from a middle-aged man with acute COVID-19.

The V call is TRBV25-1, the J call TRBJ1-1; D is undetermined. The V gene lost 2 bases and the J gene lost 0 bases, with 4 bases spanning the gap. Germline CDR1 is MGHDK and CDR2 is SYGVNS. The CDR3 has 13 amino acids. In DNA form, the CDR3 reads TGTGCCAGCAGTGAAGGGCTGAACACTGAAGCTTTCTTT. This gives the protein CASSEGLNTEAFF.

The chain uses TRBV6-5 and TRBJ2-3; D is perhaps TRBD2 (5 bases). This CDR3 has 13 amino acids. Germline values: CDR1 MNHEY, CDR2 SVGAGI. V was shortened by 7 bases and J by 8 bases, with 16 bases between the two germline ends. Here the CDR3 DNA reads TGTGCCAGCATTTTTTCCCGTGGAGGTACGCAGTATTTT. Translation: CASIFSRGGTQYF.

The gene calls are TRBV4-2 and TRBJ1-1; no clear D. The germline V and J ends were trimmed by 4 bases and 9 bases, with 6 bases remaining between them. The CDR3 has 10 residues. Germline V CDR1 and CDR2: LGHNA, YNFKEQ. The DNA for the CDR3 is TGTGCCAGCAGCCCATCTAAAGCTTTCTTT. Translating it yields CASSPSKAFF.

The chain carries TRBV24-1 and TRBJ2-7; D may be TRBD1 (6 bases). The CDR3 length is 13 residues. V was cut by 1 base and J by 5 bases, with 8 bases left in between. Germline CDR1 KGHDR, CDR2 SFDVKD. The CDR3 nucleotides are TGTGCCACCAGTGATTTTTGGACAGACGAGCAGTACTTC. It codes for CATSDFWTDEQYF.

The CDR3 spells CASSPTGGDYEQYF. CDR3 in DNA: TGCGCCAGCAGCCCCACAGGGGGGGACTACGAGCAGTACTTC. This sequence joins TRBV5-1 and TRBJ2-7, with D maybe TRBD1 (8 bases). Germline values: CDR1 SGHRS, CDR2 YFSETQ. The CDR3 spans 14 residues. V dropped 4 bases and J dropped 3 bases, with 14 bases sitting between them. The variable domain in full, with the rest retrieved from reference TRBV5-1 and TRBJ2-7, is KAGVTQTPRYLIKTRGQQVTLSCSPISGHRSVSWYQQTPGQGLQFLFEYFSETQRNKGNFPGRFSGRQFSNSRSEMNVSTLELGDSALYLCASSPTGGDYEQYFGPGTRLTVT.

This clone has just a few counts. V gene TRBV3-1 (or the pseudogene TRBV3-2) combines with J gene TRBJ2-2; 7 bases are shared with TRBD1. The germline gives CDR1 LGHDT, CDR2 YNNKEL (reference sequence). The length of the CDR3 is 14 residues. V was pared by 4 bases and J by 4 bases, with 3 bases of the junction left unmatched. The CDR3 is CASSRQGGTGELFF. CDR3 DNA sequence: TGTGCCAGCAGCCGACAGGGCGGCACCGGGGAGCTGTTTTTT.

This chain links TRBV19 with TRBJ2-7; D remains unclear. Trimming cost V 5 bases and J 2 bases, with 16 bases left between them. From germline, CDR1 is LNHDA and CDR2 SQIVND (reference sequence). There are 15 residues in the CDR3. As DNA, the CDR3 is TGTGCCAGTAGTGTTAGAGTTTCGCAGGCCTACGAGCAGTACTTC. It is translated as CASSVRVSQAYEQYF.

DNA for the CDR3: TGCAGCGTTGAAGATCCAGGGCTAAACACTGAAGCTTTCTTT. Encoded protein: CSVEDPGLNTEAFF. The rearrangement uses TRBV29-1 and TRBJ1-1; TRBD1 is a possible D gene (5 bases). This CDR3 contains 14 residues. Trimming stripped 0 bases from V and 2 bases from J, with 10 bases between. Germline V gene lookup returns CDR1 SQVTM and CDR2 ANQGSEA.

J is TRBJ2-2 and V is TRBV18, with 11 bases that match TRBD1. The CDR3 runs to 15 residues. From germline, CDR1 is KGHSH and CDR2 LQKENI. V was pared by 3 bases and J by 5 bases, with 2 bases of the junction left unmatched. CDR3 sequence reads: CASSPDRGRTGELFF. CDR3 sequence (DNA): TGTGCCAGCTCACCGGACAGGGGGCGAACCGGGGAGCTGTTTTTT.

The chain uses TRBV11-2 and TRBJ2-5; the match to TRBD1 covers 7 bases. CDR3 length: 15 residues. Germline CDR1 SGHAT, CDR2 FQNNGV. Trimming at V came to 1 base and at J to 4 bases, leaving 6 bases not matched to a gene. CDR3 sequence reads: CASSLGTGRLETQYF. The CDR3 DNA reads as TGTGCCAGCAGCTTAGGGACAGGCCGCCTAGAGACCCAGTACTTC.

The V and J genes are TRBV5-1 and TRBJ2-7, with TRBD1 matching 7 bases. CDR1 and CDR2 (germline): SGHRS, YFSETQ. The CDR3 has 15 amino acids. V lost 6 bases, J lost 1 base, and 10 bases stayed unmatched. CDR3 sequence: CASTASGTESYEQYF. The CDR3 coding sequence is TGCGCCAGCACCGCTTCAGGGACAGAGTCCTACGAGCAGTACTTC.

This chain joins TRBV7-6 and TRBJ2-7; 9 nucleotides align to TRBD1. Germline CDR1 is SGHVS and CDR2 is FNYEAQ. The CDR3 is made up of 15 amino acids. Unmatched junction bases numbered 9, after V lost 5 bases and J lost 4 bases. The CDR3 region has the DNA TGTGCCAGCAGCATGGGACAGGGAAGGTTTTACGAGCAGTACTTC. Translation gives CASSMGQGRFYEQYF.

The V and J genes are TRBV5-4 and TRBJ1-5; a weak D match, TRBD1 (5 bases). V was pared by 4 bases and J by 9 bases, with 14 bases between. The CDR3 contains 13 residues. Germline CDR1 reads SGHNT; CDR2 reads YYREEE (reference sequence). The DNA for the CDR3 is TGTGCCAGCAGCCTTGGACTGGGGGGGCCCCAGCATTTT. This gives the protein CASSLGLGGPQHF.

The rearrangement joins TRBV7-2 to TRBJ2-2; the match to TRBD2 covers 7 bases. The CDR3 has 16 residues. Germline CDR1 SGHTA, CDR2 FQGNSA. Trimming cost V 2 bases and J 0 bases; bases outside gene matches: 3. The CDR3 sequence is CASSLSSGANTGELFF. Here the CDR3 DNA reads TGTGCCAGCAGCTTATCAAGCGGGGCGAACACCGGGGAGCTGTTTTTT. Full variable domain (remainder filled in from reference TRBV7-2 and TRBJ2-2): GAGVSQSPSNKVTEKGKDVELRCDPISGHTALYWYRQSLGQGLEFLIYFQGNSAPDKSGLPSDRFSAERTGGSVSTLTIQRTQQEDSAVYLCASSLSSGANTGELFFGEGSRLTVL.

The CDR3 loop is CASSSHPGHTYYEQYF. As DNA, the CDR3 is TGTGCCAGCAGCTCCCACCCCGGACACACCTACTACGAGCAGTACTTC. The V call is TRBV7-2, the J call TRBJ2-7; tentatively, D is TRBD1 (5 bases). Trimming took off 4 bases at V and 3 bases at J, with 19 bases between the two ends. The CDR3 consists of 16 residues. CDR1 SGHTA and CDR2 FQGNSA come from the germline V gene.

The rearrangement links TRBV7-6 to TRBJ1-2; 9 bases agree with TRBD1. This CDR3 contains 15 residues. Germline loops: CDR1 SGHVS, CDR2 FNYEAQ. The junction had 9 bases not matched to a gene; V was cut back by 2 bases and J by 8 bases. CDR3 in amino acids: CASSLLTGGRSGYTF. For the CDR3, the DNA is TGTGCCAGCAGCTTACTGACAGGGGGAAGGTCGGGCTACACCTTC.

The rearrangement uses TRBV30 and TRBJ2-5, with 8 nucleotides matching TRBD1. This CDR3 region has 14 residues. Germline loops: CDR1 GTSNPN, CDR2 SVGIG (reference sequence). Trimming cost V 6 bases and J 5 bases; bases outside gene matches: 11. The CDR3 DNA follows: TGTGCCTGCCTTCCCGACAGGGGAAGGGAGACCCAGTACTTC. Translation: CACLPDRGRETQYF.

This clone occurred a few times. The V gene is TRBV9, the J gene TRBJ2-7; D may be TRBD2 (6 bases). Germline loops: CDR1 SGDLS, CDR2 YYNGEE. Trimming removed 3 bases at V and 0 bases at J, with 10 bases between. The CDR3 has 14 residues. DNA of the CDR3: TGTGCCAGCAGCGCGGACGGGAGCTCCTACGAGCAGTACTTC. Its protein product is CASSADGSSYEQYF.

The chain employs TRBV7-6 and TRBJ2-7; a possible D gene is TRBD1 (6 bases). The CDR3 spans 13 residues. With 4 bases removed from V and 0 bases from J, the gap between germline ends came to 7 bases. The germline CDR1 and CDR2 sequences are SGHVS and FNYEAQ. CDR3 nucleotides: TGTGCCAGCAGCTCGGACAGCTCCTACGAGCAGTACTTC. This codes for CASSSDSSYEQYF.

The V call is TRBV5-5, the J call TRBJ1-3, with 8 bases aligning to TRBD1. After removal of 3 bases from V and 2 bases from J, the junction contained 7 bases not matched to a gene. CDR3 length equals 16 residues. The germline CDR1 and CDR2 sequences are SGHKS and YYEKEE (reference sequence). The CDR3 bases are TGTGCCAGCAGCTCCCTATCAGGGGGCCCTGGAAACACCATATATTTT. Translation: CASSSLSGGPGNTIYF. Based on the CDR3 plus reference TRBV5-5 and TRBJ1-3, the full variable domain is DAGVTQSPTHLIKTRGQQVTLRCSPISGHKSVSWYQQVLGQGPQFIFQYYEKEERGRGNFPDRFSARQFPNYSSELNVNALLLGDSALYLCASSSLSGGPGNTIYFGEGSWLTVV.

This clone has a single count. The chain couples TRBV2 to TRBJ2-1; 8 bases line up with TRBD2. Germline V gene sequence: CDR1 SNHLY, CDR2 FYNNEI. The CDR3 extends over 14 amino acids. J lost 6 bases, V lost 5 bases, and 6 bases had no gene match. The CDR3 nucleotides are TGTGCCAGCAGTCCCGGGACTAGTTTCAATGAGCAGTTCTTC. Translated: CASSPGTSFNEQFF.

The chain uses TRBV25-1 and TRBJ2-7; maybe TRBD1 (7 bases). Germline V gene data show CDR1 as MGHDK and CDR2 as SYGVNS. V lost 6 bases and J lost 3, with 18 bases in between. This CDR3 is 15 amino acids long. The CDR3 region has the DNA TGTGCCAGCAGGGAGGGACAGTCCCCAATCTACGAGCAGTACTTC. Translating gives CASREGQSPIYEQYF.

The gene calls are TRBV6-5 and TRBJ1-2; D remains unclear. The CDR3 totals 12 residues. Trimming removed 7 bases at V and 4 bases at J, with 10 bases between. Germline CDR1 is MNHEY and CDR2 is SVGAGI. CDR3 in amino acids: CASMGGSYGYTF. The CDR3 nucleotides are TGTGCCAGCATGGGAGGGTCCTATGGCTACACCTTC.

The rearrangement uses TRBV4-2 and TRBJ1-2; possible D gene TRBD1, 5 bases. This CDR3 spans 16 amino acids. V lost 3 bases to trimming and J lost 8 bases, with 22 bases between them. CDR1 and CDR2 from the germline V gene are LGHNA and YNFKEQ. CDR3 sequence (DNA): TGTGCCAGCAGCCATGGGGATACCGGGACTATGTCGGGCTACACCTTC. Protein: CASSHGDTGTMSGYTF.

The chain uses TRBV18 and TRBJ2-7, with D possibly TRBD1 on 6 matching bases. This CDR3 has 14 amino acids. Trimming took off 4 bases at V and 2 bases at J, with 12 bases between the two ends. Germline CDR1 and CDR2: KGHSH and LQKENI. The CDR3 DNA sequence: TGTGCCAGCTCACATCCGGGACAAGCCTACGAGCAGTACTTC. It is translated as CASSHPGQAYEQYF. Full variable domain (missing parts from reference TRBV18 and TRBJ2-7): NAGVMQNPRHLVRRRGQEARLRCSPMKGHSHVYWYRQLPEEGLKFMVYLQKENIIDESGMPKERFSAEFPKEGPSILRIQQVVRGDSAAYFCASSHPGQAYEQYFGPGTRLTVT.

The chain couples TRBV9 to TRBJ2-7, with D perhaps matching TRBD2 (6 bases). Trimming removed 4 bases at V and 6 bases at J, with 11 bases between. This CDR3 comprises 12 residues. Germline-derived CDR1 and CDR2 are SGDLS and YYNGEE. CDR3 in DNA: TGTGCCAGCAGCAGGGGAGGATCCGAGCAGTACTTC. It yields the protein CASSRGGSEQYF.

The V call is TRBV28, the J call TRBJ2-7, with 11 bases lining up with TRBD2. CDR1 MDHEN and CDR2 SYDVKM come from the germline V gene. The V gene end was trimmed by 7 bases and the J gene end by 5 bases; junction bases not matched to a gene: 7. CDR3 length: 14 amino acids. CDR3 sequence: CASTQGTSGHEQYF. The CDR3 DNA sequence: TGTGCCAGCACCCAAGGGACTAGCGGACACGAGCAGTACTTC.

A few counts support this clone. The chain links TRBV5-4 to TRBJ2-7, with 14 bases lining up with TRBD2. Germline CDR1 and CDR2: SGHNT and YYREEE (reference sequence). The CDR3 is 16 amino acids. V gave up 4 bases and J gave up 3 bases; unmatched junction bases: 6. The CDR3 DNA reads as TGTGCCAGCAGCCCGGGACTAGCGGGAGAATACTACGAGCAGTACTTC. Its protein product is CASSPGLAGEYYEQYF.

The genes are TRBV6-5 and TRBJ1-6, with 10 bases that match TRBD1. J lost 10 bases, V lost 6 bases, and 6 bases had no gene match. Germline assignment: CDR1 MNHEY and CDR2 SVGAGI. The CDR3 is 14 amino acids. The CDR3 loop reads CASSRDRGRSPLHF. CDR3 coding DNA: TGTGCCAGCAGCCGGGACAGGGGTCGGTCACCCCTCCACTTT.

The genes are TRBV18 and TRBJ1-3; the match to TRBD1 covers 7 bases. CDR1 is KGHSH, CDR2 LQKENI, per germline. There are 14 residues in the CDR3. The V segment lost 2 bases and the J segment 5 bases; nucleotides outside the gene matches: 3. The CDR3 loop is CASSPGTERNTIYF. Here the CDR3 DNA reads TGTGCCAGCTCACCAGGGACAGAAAGAAACACCATATATTTT.